This T cell receptor (beta chain) was identified in a study of cytomegalovirus exposure and HLA in healthy donors listed by TCRdb under 2017. General notes on the study: According to a later analysis, one platform produced both the roughly 120 validation repertoires and the 666 repertoires of the first cohort. The study aimed to test whether cataloging public T cell receptors could reveal signatures of past pathogen exposure. Along with the approximately 700-subject first cohort, a separate validation cohort of around 120 different subjects was used. To predict cytomegalovirus infection status, the study combined high-throughput TCR immunosequencing, statistical association of individual TCRs with disease status, and machine learning. Findings and caveats that apply to the study as a whole: Cytomegalovirus status was reported to be diagnosed by the classifier with high specificity and sensitivity in both the original and validation cohorts. Subsequent analysis determined that TCRs grouped into clusters in the first cohort also showed a tendency toward co-occurrence across the 90 to 150 validation repertoires, and 85% to 95% of cluster scores exceeded 0. A later analysis lacked HLA typing for the validation cohort, so it scored co-occurrence in that cohort across all 120 or so repertoires. Three of the identified cytomegalovirus-associated TCR beta chains were confirmed in vitro to be specific for cytomegalovirus antigens. A total of 150 or so TCR beta chains were listed by the study as associated with cytomegalovirus. Most TCR sequences were observed very rarely across donors, whereas some public TCRs were present in many individuals. According to the authors, the approach could potentially be generalized to other disease states and immunological phenotypes.

The protocol used for the library was the immunoSEQ multiplex PCR assay. Per the authors' processing: To diagnose cytomegalovirus status from the catalog of TCR beta chain sequences, a statistical classification framework was built. TCRdb took over this immuneACCESS table, retaining in-frame rearrangements with V and J assigned. Such tables are incomplete; in checked studies, under half of the missing clones stem from an unresolved V gene, and the remainder is unexplained. V, J and clone size reflect that table, while D and trimming were determined from the DNA. The sample contains approximately 180,000 clones, more than 75% of them found a single time. More than 1.1% of the sample is held by the ten biggest clonotypes. Donors formed part of the validation cohort, which comprised about 120 subjects and was distinct from the first cohort of under 750 subjects. A remark on this clone: No cognate antigen has been identified for it. Qualities for individual bases were not recorded, and no much larger clone is one base off.

Based on the germline V gene, the CDR1 and CDR2 sequences are SQVTM and ANQGSEA. The V end loses 6 bases and the J end loses 2 bases, and a stretch of 13 bases separates them. Measured from the cysteine to the phenylalanine, the CDR3 is 13 residues long. Here the CDR3 DNA is all that survives: 39 bases in frame from base 1. The sequence is built from TRBV29-1 and TRBJ1-2; TRBD1 is a possible D gene, resting on 5 matching bases. The material sequenced was PBMCs. The source is a woman in her late teens or twenties in good health and CMV-seronegative. The nucleotides read TGCAGCGTCGGGGGGGGACCAAACTATGGCTACACCTTC. The resulting protein is CSVGGGPNYGYTF.